The 18 T cell receptor beta chains in this list originate from one sample, sequenced in a study of early T cells in non-severe SARS-CoV-2 infection (dated by TCRdb to about 2021). Libraries were constructed by 5' RACE. Sequenced using a NextSeq 500. The public reads were reprocessed in TCRdb via fastp at Q25 and MiXCR, keeping in-frame beta chains. Each CDR3 protein gets just one entry, which takes the most common genes and DNA from the rows behind it. The sample table holds 80,000 to 100,000 distinct CDR3 sequences, of which approximately 10% were seen once. The biggest ten clones account for about 4.5% of the sample. This sample comprised whole blood, obtained at baseline. Receptor source: an adult who was a healthcare worker with PCR-confirmed SARS-CoV-2 infection or an uninfected control (not recorded which).

In this sample, this clonotype turned up many times. This chain connects TRBV14 to TRBJ2-7; the match to TRBD1 covers 7 bases. Germline-derived CDR1 and CDR2 are SGHDN and FVKESK. J gave up 3 bases and V 4 bases, and 6 bases lay outside the gene matches. The CDR3 contains 14 residues. The CDR3 is CASSRDRAVYEQYF. In DNA, the CDR3 is TGTGCCAGCAGCCGGGACAGAGCCGTCTACGAGCAGTACTTC.

The chain is built from TRBV29-1 and TRBJ1-4; D remains ambiguous. V lost 5 bases, J lost 8 bases, and 15 bases lay in between. This CDR3 comprises 13 residues. From germline, CDR1 is SQVTM and CDR2 ANQGSEA. The CDR3 loop reads CSVFPGVGEKLFF. The CDR3 bases are TGCAGCGTTTTCCCCGGAGTGGGGGAAAAACTGTTTTTT.

This clonotype was seen a handful of times. The CDR3 nucleotides are TGTGCCAGCAGTTACGTCCAGGGACACTTGTCTGGGGCCAACGTCCTGACTTTC. Its translation: CASSYVQGHLSGANVLTF. The chain is built from TRBV6-6 and TRBJ2-6, with TRBD1 as a possible D gene (6 bases). The V gene's germline CDR1 is MNHNY and CDR2 SVGAGI (reference sequence). Trimming removed 2 bases at V and 1 base at J, with 15 bases between. CDR3 length: 18 amino acids.

This clonotype was counted between two and nine times. This sequence joins TRBV20-1 and TRBJ2-5; unclear D gene. V lost 1 base and J 9 bases, leaving 9 bases between the germline ends. The CDR3 loop spans 11 amino acids. The V gene's germline CDR1 is DFQATT and CDR2 SNEGSKA (reference sequence). The CDR3 loop reads CSARGQGSQYF. As DNA, the CDR3 is TGCAGTGCTAGAGGGCAAGGCTCCCAGTACTTC.

There are many counts of this clonotype. The chain employs TRBV5-6 and TRBJ2-4, with a possible D match to TRBD2 (6 bases). The germline V gene has CDR1 SGHDT and CDR2 YYEEEE. CDR3 length: 13 amino acids. V lost 2 bases and J lost 6, with 9 bases in between. The CDR3: CASSFPGVNIQYF. The CDR3 DNA follows: TGTGCCAGCAGCTTTCCGGGGGTAAACATTCAGTACTTC.

This chain joins TRBV12-3 or TRBV12-4 and TRBJ1-2; possible D gene TRBD1, 6 bases. V was shortened by 5 bases and J by 5 bases, with 9 bases between the two germline ends. The CDR3 runs to 12 residues. The CDR3 is CASSTTGYGYTF. CDR3 sequence (DNA): TGTGCCAGCAGTACTACAGGGTATGGCTACACCTTC.

This sequence joins TRBV4-2 and TRBJ2-1, with 8 bases lining up with TRBD1. CDR3 length equals 15 residues. V trimming: 0 bases; J trimming: 4 bases; junction bases outside the gene matches: 2. Germline CDR1 reads LGHNA; CDR2 reads YNFKEQ. The chain's CDR3 is CASSQDRQGYNEQFF. CDR3 DNA: TGTGCCAGCAGCCAAGACCGACAGGGGTACAATGAGCAGTTCTTC.

This clonotype showed up many times. The V and J genes are TRBV20-1 and TRBJ2-7; D remains ambiguous. Trimming stripped 3 bases from V and 2 bases from J, with 8 bases between. CDR3 length: 12 residues. Germline CDR1 and CDR2: DFQATT and SNEGSKA (reference sequence). In DNA form, the CDR3 reads TGCAGTGCTAGTGCAGAGACCTACGAGCAGTACTTC. It codes for CSASAETYEQYF.

This clonotype occurred a few times. This chain links TRBV5-1 with TRBJ1-1, with 7 bases lining up with TRBD1. V shed 0 bases and J 4 bases; nucleotides not matched to a gene: 3. From germline, CDR1 is SGHRS and CDR2 YFSETQ. The CDR3 is 14 residues long. The CDR3 here is CASSLVSGGTEAFF. CDR3 DNA: TGCGCCAGCAGCTTGGTCTCAGGGGGCACTGAAGCTTTCTTT.

This clonotype was seen more than once but under ten times. V usage is TRBV5-4 and J usage is TRBJ2-3, with 11 bases that match TRBD2. CDR1 SGHNT and CDR2 YYREEE come from the germline V gene (reference sequence). Losses at the gene ends were 2 bases for V and 1 base for J; bases not matched to a gene: 0. The CDR3 runs to 15 residues. CDR3 amino acids: CASSLLAGGTDTQYF. CDR3 DNA sequence: TGTGCCAGCAGCTTACTAGCGGGGGGCACAGATACGCAGTATTTT.

The chain joins TRBV10-3 to TRBJ2-3; a possible D gene is TRBD2 (6 bases). V was cut by 7 bases and J by 0 bases, with 14 bases left in between. The CDR3 extends over 15 amino acids. Germline assignment: CDR1 ENHRY and CDR2 SYGVKD. The CDR3 reads CAINRRGTSTDTQYF. In DNA, the CDR3 is TGTGCCATCAATAGGCGGGGAACTAGCACAGATACGCAGTATTTT.

This clonotype has only a few counts. This chain joins TRBV5-1 and TRBJ2-7, with 8 positions matching TRBD1. Trimming removed 4 bases from V and 6 bases from J; junction bases left unmatched: 9. The CDR3 runs 14 residues. Germline CDR1 is SGHRS and CDR2 is YFSETQ. For the CDR3, the DNA is TGCGCCAGCAGCAGTCAGCGCAGGGGGCCCGAGCAGTACTTC. Translating gives CASSSQRRGPEQYF.

This clonotype was detected ten times or more. This chain links TRBV29-1 with TRBJ2-7; 9 nucleotides align to TRBD1. This CDR3 has 15 residues. Germline CDR1 SQVTM, CDR2 ANQGSEA. After removal of 6 bases from V and 2 bases from J, the junction contained 11 bases not matched to a gene. The CDR3 DNA reads as TGCAGCGTGAGATACACGGGACAGGGTACCTACGAGCAGTACTTC. Encoded protein: CSVRYTGQGTYEQYF.

This clonotype appeared many times. The chain has TRBV13 and TRBJ1-1; tentative D call: TRBD1 (5 bases). The CDR3 sequence is 17 residues long. Trimming removed 5 bases from V and 4 bases from J, with 23 bases in between. The germline V gene has CDR1 PRHDT and CDR2 FYEKMQ (reference sequence). CDR3 amino acids: CASSPPRMGTAGTEAFF. CDR3 DNA sequence: TGTGCCAGCAGCCCACCTAGGATGGGGACGGCCGGCACTGAAGCTTTCTTT.

This clonotype was observed many times. This rearrangement joins TRBV11-2 to TRBJ2-2; D is unclear. This CDR3 has 16 residues. V was cut by 1 base and J by 4 bases, with 13 bases left in between. Germline V CDR1 and CDR2: SGHAT, FQNNGV. The CDR3 DNA is TGTGCCAGCAGCTTAGTTGGTGGAGAGGTCACCGGGGAGCTGTTTTTT. Its translation is CASSLVGGEVTGELFF.

This clonotype was detected many times. The chain uses TRBV27 and TRBJ1-3; tentatively, D is TRBD1 (6 bases). The germline V and J ends were trimmed by 1 base and 2 bases, with 6 bases remaining between them. CDR3 length: 14 amino acids. The germline V gene has CDR1 MNHEY and CDR2 SMNVEV (reference sequence). The chain's CDR3 is CASSLWDTGNTIYF. The CDR3 nucleotides read TGTGCCAGCAGTTTATGGGACACTGGAAACACCATATATTTT.

This rearrangement joins TRBV27 to TRBJ1-2; 7 nucleotides match TRBD1. The J segment lost 5 bases and the V segment lost 5 bases, leaving 8 bases of the junction unmatched. The CDR3 spans 14 residues. Germline V gene sequence: CDR1 MNHEY, CDR2 SMNVEV (reference sequence). The CDR3 DNA is TGTGCCAGCAGTCCCCGACAGGGAGGATATGGCTACACCTTC. Its translation: CASSPRQGGYGYTF.

This clonotype occurred many times. One end of the junction fails to match germline, which may point to a read error. The V and J genes are TRBV4-3 and TRBJ1-1; no reliable D call. This CDR3 comprises 15 residues. Germline V gives CDR1 LGHNA, CDR2 YSLEER. CDR3 sequence: CASNQETTWNTEAFF. In DNA, the CDR3 is TGCGCCAGCAACCAAGAGACGACTTGGAACACTGAAGCTTTCTTT.